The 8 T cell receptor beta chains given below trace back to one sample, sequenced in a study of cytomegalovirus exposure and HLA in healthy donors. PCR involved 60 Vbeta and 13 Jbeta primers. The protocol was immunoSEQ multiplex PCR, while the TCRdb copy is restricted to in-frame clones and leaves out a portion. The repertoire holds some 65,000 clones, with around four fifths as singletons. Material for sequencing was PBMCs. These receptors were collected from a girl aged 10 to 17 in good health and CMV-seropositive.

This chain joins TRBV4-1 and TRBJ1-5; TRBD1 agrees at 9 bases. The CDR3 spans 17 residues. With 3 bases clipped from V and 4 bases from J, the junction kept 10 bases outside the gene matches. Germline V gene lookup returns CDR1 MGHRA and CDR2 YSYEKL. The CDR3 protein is CASSQVTGGGRNQPQHF. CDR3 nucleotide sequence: TGCGCCAGCAGCCAGGTCACAGGGGGCGGGCGAAATCAGCCCCAGCATTTT.

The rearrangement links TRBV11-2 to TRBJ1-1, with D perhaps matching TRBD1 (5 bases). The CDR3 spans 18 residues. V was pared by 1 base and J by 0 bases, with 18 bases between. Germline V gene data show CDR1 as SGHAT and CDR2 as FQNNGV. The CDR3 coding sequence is TGTGCCAGCAGCTTAGTAGGTAGGGGTCCGCGCCTGAACACTGAAGCTTTCTTT. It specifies CASSLVGRGPRLNTEAFF.

CDR3 residues: CASSTPGIGYTF. DNA for the CDR3: TGTGCCAGTAGTACCCCAGGGATAGGCTACACCTTC. This sequence joins TRBV19 and TRBJ1-2, with D perhaps TRBD1 (5 bases). CDR3 size: 12 residues. The V and J ends lost 4 bases and 8 bases respectively, with 11 bases between them. Germline assignment: CDR1 LNHDA and CDR2 SQIVND (reference sequence). Full variable domain (rest looked up from reference TRBV19 and TRBJ1-2): DGGITQSPKYLFRKEGQNVTLSCEQNLNHDAMYWYRQDPGQGLRLIYYSQIVNDFQKGDIAEGYSVSREKKESFPLTVTSAQKNPTAFYLCASSTPGIGYTFGSGTRLTVV.

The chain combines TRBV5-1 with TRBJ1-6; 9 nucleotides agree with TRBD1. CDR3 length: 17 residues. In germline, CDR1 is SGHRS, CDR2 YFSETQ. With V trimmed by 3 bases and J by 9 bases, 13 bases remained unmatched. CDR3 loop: CASSSVSGTGSGSPLHF. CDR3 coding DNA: TGCGCCAGCAGCTCCGTTTCCGGGACAGGGAGTGGTTCACCCCTCCACTTT. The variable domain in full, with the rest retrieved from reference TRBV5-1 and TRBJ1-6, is KAGVTQTPRYLIKTRGQQVTLSCSPISGHRSVSWYQQTPGQGLQFLFEYFSETQRNKGNFPGRFSGRQFSNSRSEMNVSTLELGDSALYLCASSSVSGTGSGSPLHFGNGTRLTVT.

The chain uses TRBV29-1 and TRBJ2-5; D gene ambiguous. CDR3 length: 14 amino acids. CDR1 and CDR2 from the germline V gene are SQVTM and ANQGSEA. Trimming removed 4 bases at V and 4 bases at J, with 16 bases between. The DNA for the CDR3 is TGCAGCGTTGTCGGCCGGTCGGGTGGAGAGACCCAGTACTTC. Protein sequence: CSVVGRSGGETQYF. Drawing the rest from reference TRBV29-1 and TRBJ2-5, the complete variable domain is SAVISQKPSRDICQRGTSLTIQCQVDSQVTMMFWYRQQPGQSLTLIATANQGSEATYESGFVIDKFPISRPNLTFSTLTVSNMSPEDSSIYLCSVVGRSGGETQYFGPGTRLLVL.

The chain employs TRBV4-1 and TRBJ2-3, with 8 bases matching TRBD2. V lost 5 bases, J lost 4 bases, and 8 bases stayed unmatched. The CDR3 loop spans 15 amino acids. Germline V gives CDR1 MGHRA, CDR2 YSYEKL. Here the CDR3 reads CASSTQRGNSDTQYF. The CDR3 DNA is TGCGCCAGCAGCACTCAGCGGGGGAACTCAGATACGCAGTATTTT.

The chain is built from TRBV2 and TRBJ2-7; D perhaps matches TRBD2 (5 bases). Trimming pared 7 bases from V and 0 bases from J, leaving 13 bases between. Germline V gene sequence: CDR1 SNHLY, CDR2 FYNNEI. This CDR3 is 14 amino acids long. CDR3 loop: CASMGSRNSYEQYF. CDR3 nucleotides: TGTGCCAGCATGGGGAGCAGGAACTCCTACGAGCAGTACTTC. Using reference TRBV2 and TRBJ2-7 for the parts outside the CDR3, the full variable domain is EPEVTQTPSHQVTQMGQEVILRCVPISNHLYFYWYRQILGQKVEFLVSFYNNEISEKSEIFDDQFSVERPDGSNFTLKIRSTKLEDSAMYFCASMGSRNSYEQYFGPGTRLTVT.

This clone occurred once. CDR3 sequence: CASSTDRGRDYGYTF. Here the CDR3 DNA reads TGTGCCAGCAGTACAGACAGGGGGCGCGATTATGGCTACACCTTC. The V call is TRBV28, the J call TRBJ1-2; 10 positions match TRBD1. The germline V gene encodes CDR1 MDHEN and CDR2 SYDVKM. The CDR3 extends over 15 amino acids. V lost 5 bases, J lost 5 bases, and 8 bases stayed unmatched.